These T cell receptor beta chains were read from a single sample in a study of T cell responses to AZD1222 COVID-19 vaccine. Using immunoSEQ multiplex PCR, the repertoire was profiled, and TCRdb retains in-frame clones only, with some absent. The sample carries tens of thousands of clones, 70% to 90% recorded once. This sample comprised peripheral blood, obtained on day 0 of AZD1222 vaccination. The receptors come from an adult in good health. Each CDR3 is given with its conserved first and last residue. D genes are given only for firm matches. Size values are once, few and many counts, or a class for expanded clones, and some rows have none.

v_gene	abundance	d_gene	j_gene	CDR3nt	CDR3aa
TRBV25-1	-	TRBD2	TRBJ2-1	TGTGCCAGCAGTGTCTCAGCGGGAGCTCGCAATGAGCAGTTCTTC	CASSVSAGARNEQFF
TRBV19	-	-	TRBJ1-2	TGTGCCAGTAGATACTCCGGGACTCTAAACTATGGCTACACCTTC	CASRYSGTLNYGYTF
TRBV19	-	TRBD1	TRBJ1-5	TGTGCCAGTTCGTCCGGGACAGGGGGCCGACAGCCCCAGCATTTT	CASSSGTGGRQPQHF
TRBV7-9	-	-	TRBJ2-2	TGTGCCAGCAGCTTTCGACTAGTGGCGAACACCGGGGAGCTGTTTTTT	CASSFRLVANTGELFF
TRBV4-3	-	-	TRBJ2-2	TGCGCCAGCAGCCAAACAGTATACGGGGAGCTGTTTTTT	CASSQTVYGELFF
TRBV19	-	-	TRBJ2-2	TGTGCCAGTAACAAAGGGGGGGTAACCGGGGAGCTGTTTTTT	CASNKGGVTGELFF
TRBV18	-	-	TRBJ2-7	TGTGCCAGCTCACCCCTTAGCGAACCCTACGAGCAGTACTTC	CASSPLSEPYEQYF
TRBV12-3/TRBV12-4	few	-	TRBJ2-2	TGTGCCAGCAGTTGGTCCGGGGAGCTGTTTTTT	CASSWSGELFF
TRBV15	-	-	TRBJ2-5	TGTGCCACCAGCAGAGATCAAGGGGCGCGAGAGACCCAGTACTTC	CATSRDQGARETQYF
TRBV9	-	-	TRBJ1-2	TGTGCCAGCAGCCGCTTAGACAGTCCTAACTATGGCTACACCTTC	CASSRLDSPNYGYTF
TRBV6-1	-	-	TRBJ2-1	TGTGCCAGCAGTGATTCCCTTTTCAATGAGCAGTTCTTC	CASSDSLFNEQFF
TRBV7-3	once	-	TRBJ2-3	TGTGCCAGCAGCTTACAGCCGGGAGAGGCGGATACGCAGTATTTT	CASSLQPGEADTQYF
TRBV7-7	few	TRBD1	TRBJ2-1	TGTGCTAGCAGCATGGGACAGGGGGAAAGCAATGAGCAGTTCTTC	CASSMGQGESNEQFF
TRBV19	-	-	TRBJ2-7	TGTGCCAGTGAGGATACCGTCTCCTACGAGCAGTACTTC	CASEDTVSYEQYF
TRBV28	-	TRBD2	TRBJ2-1	TGTGCCAGCAGTTTGGGGCGGGAGAATAATGAGCAGTTCTTC	CASSLGRENNEQFF
TRBV4-3	-	-	TRBJ2-7	TGCGCCAGCAGCCAAGGCCTCACTAGAAACTACGAGCAGTACTTC	CASSQGLTRNYEQYF
TRBV7-2	-	-	TRBJ2-5	TGTGCCAGCAGCCCAGGAGGTTACGGGGGTTGGGAGACCCAGTACTTC	CASSPGGYGGWETQYF
TRBV12-3/TRBV12-4	-	-	TRBJ1-1	TGTGCCAGCAGTTTCGTCCCCCGGCAAGAAGCTTTCTTT	CASSFVPRQEAFF
TRBV2	-	-	TRBJ1-3	TGTGCCAGCAGAAGACTACAGGGACCGACCTCTGGAAACACCATATATTTT	CASRRLQGPTSGNTIYF
TRBV3-1/TRBV3-2	-	TRBD2	TRBJ2-3	TGTGCCAGCAGCCAAGATGTGCTAGCGGGAGGTAGAGGGGCAGATACGCAGTATTTT	CASSQDVLAGGRGADTQYF
TRBV23-1	once	-	TRBJ1-2	TGCGCCAGCAGTTCTCTACCCCCCGGGGCCTATGGCTACACCTTC	CASSSLPPGAYGYTF
TRBV3-1/TRBV3-2	-	-	TRBJ1-2	TGTGCCAGCAGCCGCTCCGGAGGGCAGGGGCAGAGTGGCTACACCTTC	CASSRSGGQGQSGYTF
TRBV3-1/TRBV3-2	-	-	TRBJ1-2	TGTGCCAGCAGCTCCCGGGCCTCAGGCAGCTACTATGGCTACACCTTC	CASSSRASGSYYGYTF
TRBV6-2/TRBV6-3	-	-	TRBJ1-5	TGTGCCAGCAGTTACGTAGCGGCCGGGAATCAGCCCCAGCATTTT	CASSYVAAGNQPQHF
TRBV29-1	-	TRBD2	TRBJ2-7	TGCAGCGTCCCCGGGGCTAGCGGGAGCTCCTACGAGCAGTACTTC	CSVPGASGSSYEQYF
TRBV5-4	-	-	TRBJ2-7	TGTGCCAGCAGCTTTGACATACGCGAGCAGTACTTC	CASSFDIREQYF
TRBV5-6	few	-	TRBJ1-5	TGTGCCAGCAGCTTGGCGGCCGGCAATCAGCCCCAGCATTTT	CASSLAAGNQPQHF
TRBV28	-	-	TRBJ1-1	TGTGCCAGCAGTTTATTCGCGCTTGGGCTTTCTGAAGCTTTCTTT	CASSLFALGLSEAFF
TRBV29-1	-	TRBD1	TRBJ1-2	TGCAGCGTTGAAGGCCGACAGGGCTATGGCTACACCTTC	CSVEGRQGYGYTF
TRBV2	-	-	TRBJ1-5	TGTGCCAGCAGTGAAGGGAGACTGAGCAATCAGCCCCAGCATTTT	CASSEGRLSNQPQHF
TRBV5-8	-	-	TRBJ2-2	TGTGCCAGCAGCTTCCAAGAATCCGGGGAGCTGTTTTTT	CASSFQESGELFF
TRBV2	-	-	TRBJ2-2	TGTGCCAGCAGTGAAGATAGAGCAGGTCGCACCGGGGAGCTGTTTTTT	CASSEDRAGRTGELFF
TRBV7-9	-	-	TRBJ2-2	TGTGCCAGCAGCTTAGGTGGGAACACCGGGGAGCTGTTTTTT	CASSLGGNTGELFF
TRBV7-9	once	-	TRBJ1-1	TGTGCCAGCAGAATAGGGAGCGCCACTGAAGCTTTCTTT	CASRIGSATEAFF
TRBV19	-	TRBD1	TRBJ1-2	TGTGCCAGTAGGCCCTGGGTACTCGGACAGGGGGCGGCTGGCTACACCTTC	CASRPWVLGQGAAGYTF
TRBV19	-	-	TRBJ1-5	TGTGCCAGTACCGAATACAGGGTCGGGCGGCCCCAGCATTTT	CASTEYRVGRPQHF
TRBV2	-	-	TRBJ2-2	TGTGCCAGCAGTGACGACGGGCCCCCCGGGGAGCTGTTTTTT	CASSDDGPPGELFF
TRBV19	-	-	TRBJ1-1	TGTGCCAGTACCCTCCCGGGAGCCACTGAAGCTTTCTTT	CASTLPGATEAFF
TRBV7-2	-	TRBD1	TRBJ2-3	TGTGCCAGCAGCCCCAGGACAGGGGGCTTAGATACGCAGTATTTT	CASSPRTGGLDTQYF
TRBV6-5	once	TRBD1	TRBJ2-3	TGTGCCAGCAGTTACTCTTCGCAGGGGGTCCGAGATACGCAGTATTTT	CASSYSSQGVRDTQYF
TRBV7-9	-	-	TRBJ2-5	TGTGCCAGCAGCAGACAGCGTCAAGAGACCCAGTACTTC	CASSRQRQETQYF
TRBV5-1	-	-	TRBJ2-7	TGCGCCAGCTGTCCCCAACCCAACACCTACGAGCAGTACTTC	CASCPQPNTYEQYF
TRBV6-5	once	-	TRBJ1-5	TGTGCCAGCAGACGCGACAATTACAATCAGCCCCAGCATTTT	CASRRDNYNQPQHF
TRBV9	few	TRBD1	TRBJ2-3	TGTGCCAGCAGCGTAGCTCCAGGGGGCTCAGATACGCAGTATTTT	CASSVAPGGSDTQYF
TRBV15	-	-	TRBJ2-1	TGTGCCACCAGCAGAGGGACAGATTACAATGAGCAGTTCTTC	CATSRGTDYNEQFF
TRBV7-8	-	-	TRBJ2-2	TGTGCCAGCAGACTAAGGTTTGGGGGAGGCACCGGGGAGCTGTTTTTT	CASRLRFGGGTGELFF
TRBV7-2	-	TRBD1	TRBJ1-6	TGTGCCAGCAGACCGACAGGGTGGAATTCACCCCTCCACTTT	CASRPTGWNSPLHF